Below, 2 T cell receptor beta chains from the same sample are listed, as sequenced in a study of human T cells and chemical hapten exposure. Time point: patch test 2, 6 weeks after DPC sensitization. The treatment denotes: therapeutic diphenylcyclopropenone sensitization with weekly scalp DPC. MiXCR, applied by TCRdb to the RACE reads, yields one record per CDR3 protein. The sample lists some 79,000 distinct CDR3 sequences; about 9.4% were seen once. This material consisted of whole blood, taken in connection with sensitization to the hapten diphenylcyclopropenone (DPC). These receptors all stem from a woman aged 45-60 years with alopecia areata. Some clones in this sample may be carry-over from other donors' samples.

This clonotype was counted ten times or more. The rearrangement joins TRBV4-1 to TRBJ2-1, with TRBD1 as a possible D gene (5 bases). The germline CDR1 and CDR2 sequences are MGHRA and YSYEKL. The CDR3 has 14 amino acids. V lost 2 bases to trimming and J lost 8 bases, with 13 bases between them. CDR3 residues: CASSQTGRAYEQFF. The CDR3 coding sequence is TGCGCCAGCAGCCAAACAGGCAGGGCCTATGAGCAGTTCTTC.

Many counts were recorded for this clonotype. The genes are TRBV20-1 and TRBJ2-1; a weak D match, TRBD1 (6 bases). Trimming took off 5 bases at V and 7 bases at J, with 18 bases between the two ends. This CDR3 contains 14 residues. Per the germline V gene, CDR1 is DFQATT and CDR2 is SNEGSKA (reference sequence). Here the CDR3 reads CSAPHPSGTNEQFF. For the CDR3, the DNA is TGCAGTGCTCCCCATCCCTCCGGGACAAATGAGCAGTTCTTC.